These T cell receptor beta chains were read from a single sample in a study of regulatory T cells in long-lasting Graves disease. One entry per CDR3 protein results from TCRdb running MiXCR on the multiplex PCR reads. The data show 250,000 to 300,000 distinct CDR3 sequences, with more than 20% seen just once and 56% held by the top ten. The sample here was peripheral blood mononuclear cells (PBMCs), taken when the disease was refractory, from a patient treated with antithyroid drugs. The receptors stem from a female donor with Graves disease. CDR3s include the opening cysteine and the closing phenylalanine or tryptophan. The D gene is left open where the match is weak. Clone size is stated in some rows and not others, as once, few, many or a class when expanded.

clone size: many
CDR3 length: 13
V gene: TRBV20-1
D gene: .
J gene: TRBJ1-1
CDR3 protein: CSARVRMNTEAFF
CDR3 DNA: TGCAGTGCTAGGGTCAGGATGAACACTGAAGCTTTCTTT

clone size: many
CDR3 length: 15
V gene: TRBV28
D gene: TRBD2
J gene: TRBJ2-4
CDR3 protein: CATTSRGEFGNIQYF
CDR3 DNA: TGTGCCACCACTTCACGGGGGGAGTTTGGAAACATTCAGTACTTC

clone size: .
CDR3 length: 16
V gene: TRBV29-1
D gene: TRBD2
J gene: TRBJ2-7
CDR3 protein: CSVDATSGSNINEQYF
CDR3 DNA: TGCAGCGTTGACGCGACTAGCGGGAGTAATATCAACGAGCAGTACTTC

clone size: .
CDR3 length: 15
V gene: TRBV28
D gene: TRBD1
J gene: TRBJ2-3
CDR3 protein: CASSLWGQDTDTQYF
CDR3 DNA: TGTGCCAGCAGTTTATGGGGACAGGACACAGATACGCAGTATTTT

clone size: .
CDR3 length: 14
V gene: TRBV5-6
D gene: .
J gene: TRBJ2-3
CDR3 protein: CASSSGSSFSTQYF
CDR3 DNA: TGTGCCAGCAGCTCCGGGAGTAGCTTTAGTACGCAGTATTTT

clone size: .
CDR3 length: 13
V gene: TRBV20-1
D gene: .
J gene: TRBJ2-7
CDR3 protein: CSAFHEGTYEQYF
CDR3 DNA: TGCAGTGCGTTCCACGAAGGTACCTACGAGCAGTACTTC

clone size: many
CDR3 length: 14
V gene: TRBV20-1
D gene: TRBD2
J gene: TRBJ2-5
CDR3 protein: CSALAGGYQETQYF
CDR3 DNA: TGCAGTGCGTTAGCGGGAGGGTACCAAGAGACCCAGTACTTC

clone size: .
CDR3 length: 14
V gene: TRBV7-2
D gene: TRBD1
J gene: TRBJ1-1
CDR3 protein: CASSPRQGRTEAFF
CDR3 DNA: TGTGCCAGCAGCCCCCGACAGGGGAGAACTGAAGCTTTCTTT

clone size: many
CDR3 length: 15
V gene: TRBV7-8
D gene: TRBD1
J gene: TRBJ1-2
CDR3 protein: CASSPRTGKNYGYTF
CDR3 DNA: TGTGCCAGCAGCCCCAGGACAGGGAAGAACTATGGCTACACCTTC

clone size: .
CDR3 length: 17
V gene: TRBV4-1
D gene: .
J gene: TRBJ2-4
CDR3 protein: CASSQPPGYGAKNIQYF
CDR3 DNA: TGCGCCAGCAGCCAACCTCCAGGGTACGGGGCCAAAAACATTCAGTACTTC

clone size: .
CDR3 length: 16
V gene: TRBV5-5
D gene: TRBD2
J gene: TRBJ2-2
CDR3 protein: CASSLSSASGYGELFF
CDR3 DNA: TGTGCCAGCAGCTTGAGTTCGGCTAGCGGGTACGGGGAGCTGTTTTTT

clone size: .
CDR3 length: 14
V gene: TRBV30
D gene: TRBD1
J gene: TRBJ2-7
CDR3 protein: CAWSQDRGSYEQYF
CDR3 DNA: TGTGCCTGGAGCCAAGACAGGGGCTCCTACGAGCAGTACTTC

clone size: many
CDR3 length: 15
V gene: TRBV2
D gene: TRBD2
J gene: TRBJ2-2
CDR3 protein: CASRSRREGTGELFF
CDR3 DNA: TGTGCCAGCAGGTCCAGACGGGAGGGTACCGGGGAGCTGTTTTTT

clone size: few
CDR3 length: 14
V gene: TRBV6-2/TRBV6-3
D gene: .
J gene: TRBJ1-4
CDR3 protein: CASSYSGMGEKLFF
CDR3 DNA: TGTGCCAGCAGTTACTCTGGGATGGGGGAAAAACTGTTTTTT

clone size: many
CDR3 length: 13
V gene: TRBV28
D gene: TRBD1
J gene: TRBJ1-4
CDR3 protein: CASSRQGAGKLFF
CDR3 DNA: TGTGCCAGCAGCCGACAGGGGGCAGGAAAACTGTTTTTT

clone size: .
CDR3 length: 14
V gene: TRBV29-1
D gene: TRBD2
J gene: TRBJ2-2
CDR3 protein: CSARTSQDTGELFF
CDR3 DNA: TGCAGCGCCCGGACTAGCCAAGACACCGGGGAGCTGTTTTTT

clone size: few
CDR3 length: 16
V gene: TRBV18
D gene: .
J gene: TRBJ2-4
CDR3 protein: CASSPTTTTAKNIQYF
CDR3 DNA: TGTGCCAGCTCACCAACTACGACGACAGCCAAAAACATTCAGTACTTC

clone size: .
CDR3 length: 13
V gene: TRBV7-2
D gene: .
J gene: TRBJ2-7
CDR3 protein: CASSPTTSYEQYF
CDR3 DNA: TGTGCCAGCAGCCCGACTACCTCCTACGAGCAGTACTTC

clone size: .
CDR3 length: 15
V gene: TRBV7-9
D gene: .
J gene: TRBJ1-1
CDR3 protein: CASSLAGAVNTEAFF
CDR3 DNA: TGTGCCAGCAGCTTAGCGGGGGCAGTGAACACTGAAGCTTTCTTT

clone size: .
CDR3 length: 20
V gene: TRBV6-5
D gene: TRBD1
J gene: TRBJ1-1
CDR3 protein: CASSYSRDLDRGRLDTEAFF
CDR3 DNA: TGTGCCAGCAGTTACTCGAGGGACCTGGACAGGGGGCGATTGGACACTGAAGCTTTCTTT

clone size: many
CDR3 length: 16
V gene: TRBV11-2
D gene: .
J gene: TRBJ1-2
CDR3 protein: CASSRKSGRADYGYTF
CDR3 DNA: TGTGCCAGCAGCCGGAAATCGGGCAGGGCAGACTATGGCTACACCTTC

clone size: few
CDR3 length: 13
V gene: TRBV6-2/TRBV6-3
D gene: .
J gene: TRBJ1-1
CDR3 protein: CASSYPRNTEAFF
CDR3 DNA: TGTGCCAGCAGTTACCCCCGGAACACTGAAGCTTTCTTT

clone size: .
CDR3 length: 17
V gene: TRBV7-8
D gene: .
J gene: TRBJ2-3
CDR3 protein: CASSLVGGGGVTDTQYF
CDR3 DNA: TGTGCCAGCAGCTTAGTTGGGGGGGGCGGGGTCACAGATACGCAGTATTTT

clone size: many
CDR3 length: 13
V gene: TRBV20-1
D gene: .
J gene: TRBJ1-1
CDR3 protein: CSASFRERTEAFF
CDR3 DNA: TGCAGTGCTAGCTTCAGGGAGAGAACTGAAGCTTTCTTT

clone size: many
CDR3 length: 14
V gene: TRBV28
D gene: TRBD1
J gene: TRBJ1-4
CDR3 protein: CASRGTGGGEKLFF
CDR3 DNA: TGTGCCAGCAGGGGGACAGGGGGAGGCGAAAAACTGTTTTTT

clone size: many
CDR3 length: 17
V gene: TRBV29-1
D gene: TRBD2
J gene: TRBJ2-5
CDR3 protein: CSVGGLAGVAPQETQYF
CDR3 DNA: TGCAGCGTTGGGGGACTAGCGGGAGTAGCGCCACAAGAGACCCAGTACTTC

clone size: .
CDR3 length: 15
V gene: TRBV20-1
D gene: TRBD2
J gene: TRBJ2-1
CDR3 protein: CSAPSPSGPDNEQFF
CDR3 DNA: TGCAGTGCCCCCTCCCCTAGCGGGCCTGACAATGAGCAGTTCTTC

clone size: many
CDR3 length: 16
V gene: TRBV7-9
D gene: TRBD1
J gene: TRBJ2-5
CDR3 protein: CASSYGDGTGTETQYF
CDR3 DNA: TGTGCCAGCAGCTATGGCGACGGGACAGGGACAGAGACCCAGTACTTC

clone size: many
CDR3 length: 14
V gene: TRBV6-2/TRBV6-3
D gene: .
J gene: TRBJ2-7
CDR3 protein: CASSSVRLRVEQYF
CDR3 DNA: TGTGCCAGCAGTTCAGTCAGGCTTCGGGTCGAGCAGTACTTC

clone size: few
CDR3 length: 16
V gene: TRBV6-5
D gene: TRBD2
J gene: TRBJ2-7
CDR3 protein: CASSYLGLASDYEQYF
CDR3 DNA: TGTGCCAGCAGTTACTTAGGACTAGCTAGCGACTACGAGCAGTACTTC

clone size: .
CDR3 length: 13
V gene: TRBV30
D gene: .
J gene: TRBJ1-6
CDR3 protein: CAWSIQGDSPLHF
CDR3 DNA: TGTGCCTGGAGTATTCAGGGAGATTCACCCCTCCACTTT

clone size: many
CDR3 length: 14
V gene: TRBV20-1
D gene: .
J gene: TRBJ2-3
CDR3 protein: CSARVSGSTDTQYF
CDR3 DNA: TGCAGTGCTAGAGTGAGCGGGAGCACAGATACGCAGTATTTT

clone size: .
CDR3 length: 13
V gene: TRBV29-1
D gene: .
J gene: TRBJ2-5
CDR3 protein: CSLQKGSGETQYF
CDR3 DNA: TGCAGCCTCCAGAAGGGGAGTGGAGAGACCCAGTACTTC

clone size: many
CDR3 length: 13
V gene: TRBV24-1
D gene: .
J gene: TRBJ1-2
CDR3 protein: CATSAGGLYGYTF
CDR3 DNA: TGTGCCACCAGTGCGGGGGGCCTCTATGGCTACACCTTC

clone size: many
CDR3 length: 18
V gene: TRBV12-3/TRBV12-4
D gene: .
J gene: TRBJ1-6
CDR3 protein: CASSFPDPREPYNSPLHF
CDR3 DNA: TGTGCCAGCAGTTTCCCGGACCCGAGGGAACCCTATAATTCACCCCTCCACTTT

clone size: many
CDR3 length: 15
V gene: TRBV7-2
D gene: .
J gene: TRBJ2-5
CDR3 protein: CASSFTGTSGETQYF
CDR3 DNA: TGTGCCAGCAGCTTTACCGGGACCTCGGGGGAGACCCAGTACTTC

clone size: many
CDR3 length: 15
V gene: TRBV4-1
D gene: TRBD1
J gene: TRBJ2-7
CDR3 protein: CASSQTGQGLYEQYF
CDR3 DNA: TGCGCCAGCAGCCAAACCGGACAGGGTCTCTACGAGCAGTACTTC

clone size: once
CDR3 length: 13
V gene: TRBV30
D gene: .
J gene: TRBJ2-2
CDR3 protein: CAWSVPVTGELFF
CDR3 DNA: TGTGCCTGGAGTGTACCGGTCACCGGGGAGCTGTTTTTT